This T cell receptor beta chain was identified in a study of regulatory T cells in long-lasting Graves disease. This clonotype has at least ten counts. The germline CDR1 and CDR2 sequences are SNHLY and FYNNEI. Deletions cut 1 base from V and 4 bases from J, with 11 bases between. There are 14 residues in the CDR3. Time point denoted: newly diagnosed GD, antithyroid drugs for less than 3 months. RNA from PBMCs was the source of the TCR library. Construction of TCR beta libraries relied on iRepertoire HTBI primers and on Arm-PCR targeting CDR3 regions. TCRdb itself ran the multiplex PCR reads through MiXCR, one entry per CDR3 protein. The sample records roughly 510,000 distinct CDR3 sequences, about 15% being singletons. These data also formed part of another study, on T cells in Graves' hyperthyroidism and ophthalmopathy.

The rearrangement links TRBV2 to TRBJ2-7; D not certain. The sample in question was peripheral blood mononuclear cells (PBMCs), obtained at new diagnosis, from a patient treated with antithyroid drugs. The clonotype comes from a man aged 18-30 years with Graves disease. The chain's CDR3 is CASSEGTRSYEQYF. CDR3 DNA: TGTGCCAGCAGTGAAGGGACCAGGTCTTACGAGCAGTACTTC.